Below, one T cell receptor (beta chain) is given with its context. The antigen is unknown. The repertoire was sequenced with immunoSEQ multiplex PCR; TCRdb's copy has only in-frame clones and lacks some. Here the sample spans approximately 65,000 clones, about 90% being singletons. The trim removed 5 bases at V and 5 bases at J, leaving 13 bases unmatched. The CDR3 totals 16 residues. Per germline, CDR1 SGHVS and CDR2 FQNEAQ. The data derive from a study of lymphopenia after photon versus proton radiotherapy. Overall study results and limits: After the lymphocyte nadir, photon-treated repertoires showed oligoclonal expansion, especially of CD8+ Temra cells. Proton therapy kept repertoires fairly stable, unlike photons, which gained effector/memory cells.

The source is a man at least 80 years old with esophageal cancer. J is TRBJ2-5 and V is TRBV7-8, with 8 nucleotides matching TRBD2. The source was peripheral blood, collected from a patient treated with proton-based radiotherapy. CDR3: CASSPAIGGGRETQYF. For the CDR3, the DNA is TGTGCCAGCAGCCCTGCTATCGGGGGGGGCCGGGAGACCCAGTACTTC.